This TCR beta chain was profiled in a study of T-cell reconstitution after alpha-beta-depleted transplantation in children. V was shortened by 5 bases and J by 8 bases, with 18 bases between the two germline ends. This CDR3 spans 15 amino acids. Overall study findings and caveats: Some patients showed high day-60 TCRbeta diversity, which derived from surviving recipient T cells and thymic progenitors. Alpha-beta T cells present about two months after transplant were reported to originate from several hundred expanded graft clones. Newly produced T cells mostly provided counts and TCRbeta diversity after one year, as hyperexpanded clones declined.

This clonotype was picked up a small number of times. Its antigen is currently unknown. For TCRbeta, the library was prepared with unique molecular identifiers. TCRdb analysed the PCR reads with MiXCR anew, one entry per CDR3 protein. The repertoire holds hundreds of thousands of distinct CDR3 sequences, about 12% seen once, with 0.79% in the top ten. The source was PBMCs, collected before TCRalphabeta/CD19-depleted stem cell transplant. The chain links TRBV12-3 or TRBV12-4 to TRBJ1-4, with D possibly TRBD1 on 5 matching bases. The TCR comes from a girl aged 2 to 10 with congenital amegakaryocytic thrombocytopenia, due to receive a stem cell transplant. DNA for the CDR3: TGTGCCAGCAGTCCCGCGGGGGGGATTGGCGAAAAACTGTTTTTT. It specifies CASSPAGGIGEKLFF.